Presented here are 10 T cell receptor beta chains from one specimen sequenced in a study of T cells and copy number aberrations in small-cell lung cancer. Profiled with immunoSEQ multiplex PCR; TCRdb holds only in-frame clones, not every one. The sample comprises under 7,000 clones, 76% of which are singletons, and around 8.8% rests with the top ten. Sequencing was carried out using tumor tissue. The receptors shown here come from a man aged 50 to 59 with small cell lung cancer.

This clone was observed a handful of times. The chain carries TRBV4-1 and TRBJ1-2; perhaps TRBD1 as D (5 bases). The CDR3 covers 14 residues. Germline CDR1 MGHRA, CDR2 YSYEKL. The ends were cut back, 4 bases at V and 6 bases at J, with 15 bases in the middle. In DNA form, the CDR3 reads TGCGCCAGCAGCCGAGTACAGGAGGTAGATGGCTACACCTTC. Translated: CASSRVQEVDGYTF.

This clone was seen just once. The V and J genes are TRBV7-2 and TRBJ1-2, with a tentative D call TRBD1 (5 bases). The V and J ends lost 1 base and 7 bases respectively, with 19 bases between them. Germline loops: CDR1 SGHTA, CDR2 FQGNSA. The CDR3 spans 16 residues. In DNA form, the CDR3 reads TGTGCCAGCAGCTTAGTCGACAGCCAGGCTGGGGGTGGCTACACCTTC. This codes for CASSLVDSQAGGGYTF.

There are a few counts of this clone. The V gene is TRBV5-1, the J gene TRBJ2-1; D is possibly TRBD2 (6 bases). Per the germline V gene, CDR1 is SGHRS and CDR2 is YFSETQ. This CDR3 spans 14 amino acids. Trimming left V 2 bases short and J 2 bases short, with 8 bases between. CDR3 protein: CASSFAGTYNEQFF. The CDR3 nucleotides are TGCGCCAGCAGCTTCGCGGGAACCTACAATGAGCAGTTCTTC.

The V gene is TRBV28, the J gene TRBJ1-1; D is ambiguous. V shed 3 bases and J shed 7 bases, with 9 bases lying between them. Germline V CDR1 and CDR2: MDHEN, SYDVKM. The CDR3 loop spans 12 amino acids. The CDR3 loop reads CASSLTPIEAFF. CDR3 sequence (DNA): TGTGCCAGCAGTTTGACCCCCATTGAAGCTTTCTTT.

CDR3 in DNA: TGCGCCAGCAGCTTGGCCTATGCTAGCGGGAATGAGCAGTTCTTC. As protein: CASSLAYASGNEQFF. J is TRBJ2-1 and V is TRBV5-1; 8 nucleotides align to TRBD2. From germline, CDR1 is SGHRS and CDR2 YFSETQ. This CDR3 region has 15 residues. After removal of 0 bases from V and 7 bases from J, the junction contained 6 bases not matched to a gene.

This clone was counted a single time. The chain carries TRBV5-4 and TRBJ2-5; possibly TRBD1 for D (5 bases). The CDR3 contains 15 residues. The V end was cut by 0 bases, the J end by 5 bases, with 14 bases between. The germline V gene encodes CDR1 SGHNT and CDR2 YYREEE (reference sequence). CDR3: CASSLESGGAETQYF. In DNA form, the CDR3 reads TGTGCCAGCAGCTTGGAATCGGGTGGGGCGGAGACCCAGTACTTC.

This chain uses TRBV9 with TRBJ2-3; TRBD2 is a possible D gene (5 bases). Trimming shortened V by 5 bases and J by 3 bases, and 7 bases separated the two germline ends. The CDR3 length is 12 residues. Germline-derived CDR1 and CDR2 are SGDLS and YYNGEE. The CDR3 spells CASSRLTDTQYF. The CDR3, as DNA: TGTGCCAGCAGTCGACTAACAGATACGCAGTATTTT.

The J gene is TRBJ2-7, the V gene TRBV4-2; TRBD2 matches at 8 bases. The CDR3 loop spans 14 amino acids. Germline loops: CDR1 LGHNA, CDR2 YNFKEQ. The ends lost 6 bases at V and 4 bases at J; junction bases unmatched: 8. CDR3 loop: CASSFGGRRYEQYF. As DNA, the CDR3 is TGTGCCAGCAGTTTTGGCGGGAGGAGGTACGAGCAGTACTTC.

The CDR3 spells CASTHEAGNTIYF. The CDR3 nucleotides are TGTGCCAGCACCCACGAGGCTGGAAACACCATATATTTT. The chain uses TRBV6-6 and TRBJ1-3, with unresolved D. Germline V gene data show CDR1 as MNHNY and CDR2 as SVGAGI (reference sequence). CDR3 length: 13 residues. Trimming took 7 bases from V and 2 from J, leaving 9 bases between them.

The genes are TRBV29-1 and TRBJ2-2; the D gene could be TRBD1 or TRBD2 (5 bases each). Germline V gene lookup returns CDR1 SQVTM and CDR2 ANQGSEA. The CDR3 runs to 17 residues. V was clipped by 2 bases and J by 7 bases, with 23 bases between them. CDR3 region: CSVESGHGGTLGGELFF. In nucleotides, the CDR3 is TGCAGCGTTGAATCGGGGCATGGGGGAACCCTCGGCGGGGAGCTGTTTTTT.